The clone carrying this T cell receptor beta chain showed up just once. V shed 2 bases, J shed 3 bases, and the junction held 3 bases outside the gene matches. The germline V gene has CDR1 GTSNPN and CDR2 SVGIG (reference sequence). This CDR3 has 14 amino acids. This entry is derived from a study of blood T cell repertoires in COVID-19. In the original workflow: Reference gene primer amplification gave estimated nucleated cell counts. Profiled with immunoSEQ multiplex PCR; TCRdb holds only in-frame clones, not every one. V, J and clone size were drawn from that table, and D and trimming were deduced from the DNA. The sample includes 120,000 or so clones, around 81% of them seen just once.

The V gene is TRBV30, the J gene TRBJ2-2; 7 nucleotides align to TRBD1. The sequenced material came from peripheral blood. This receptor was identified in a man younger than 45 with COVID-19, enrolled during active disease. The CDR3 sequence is CAWSPGQHTGELFF. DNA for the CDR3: TGTGCCTGGAGTCCGGGACAGCACACCGGGGAGCTGTTTTTT.